This TCR beta chain was recovered during a study of T cell responses to AZD1222 COVID-19 vaccine. The protocol was immunoSEQ multiplex PCR, while the TCRdb copy is restricted to in-frame clones and leaves out a portion. Of around 80,000 clones in the sample, 75% to 95% are singletons; the top ten hold 6.5% to 9.5%. Germline V gene data show CDR1 as MNHEY and CDR2 as SMNVEV (reference sequence). The trim removed 2 bases at V and 5 bases at J, leaving 11 bases unmatched. The CDR3 is 16 amino acids. Source: peripheral blood, taken 28 days after the second AZD1222 dose. The chain uses TRBV27 and TRBJ2-5; 7 bases map to TRBD1. The clonotype comes from an adult who received the AZD1222 COVID-19 vaccine. CDR3 bases: TGTGCCAGCAGTTTAAGGTTGGGACAGCCGGCCGAGACCCAGTACTTC. Protein: CASSLRLGQPAETQYF.